These 22 T cell receptor beta chains share one sample of origin, sequenced in a study of T cell responses to AZD1222 COVID-19 vaccine. Libraries were prepared by immunoSEQ multiplex PCR; TCRdb keeps only in-frame clonotypes and omits some of them. The sample includes 100,000 or so clones, approximately 91% of them seen just once. The material sequenced was peripheral blood, taken on day 0 of AZD1222 vaccination. The receptors shown here come from an adult in good health.

This sequence joins TRBV7-8 and TRBJ1-3; tentatively, D is TRBD1 (5 bases). The CDR3 length is 16 residues. Trimming removed 1 base at V and 9 bases at J, with 19 bases between. Germline V gene data show CDR1 as SGHVS and CDR2 as FQNEAQ. CDR3 DNA sequence: TGTGCCAGCAGCTTAGTAAACTTGGACACCGGGAGCACCATATATTTT. Protein sequence: CASSLVNLDTGSTIYF.

The chain has TRBV6-2 or TRBV6-3 and TRBJ1-1, with D uncertain. CDR3 length: 12 residues. The V and J ends lost 0 bases and 8 bases respectively, with 7 bases between them. CDR1 and CDR2 from the germline V gene are MNHEY and SVGEGT. The CDR3 bases are TGTGCCAGCAGTTACTCGACGGGGGAAGCTTTCTTT. It encodes CASSYSTGEAFF.

The chain employs TRBV7-2 and TRBJ1-1; 7 bases are shared with TRBD1. The V and J ends lost 5 bases and 6 bases, in that order; junction bases with no gene match: 12. The germline V gene has CDR1 SGHTA and CDR2 FQGNSA. CDR3 length: 15 residues. The CDR3 sequence is CASSLPNRGLPEAFF. CDR3 DNA sequence: TGTGCCAGCAGCCTACCAAACAGGGGATTACCTGAAGCTTTCTTT. The complete variable domain, with remaining parts taken from reference TRBV7-2 and TRBJ1-1, reads GAGVSQSPSNKVTEKGKDVELRCDPISGHTALYWYRQSLGQGLEFLIYFQGNSAPDKSGLPSDRFSAERTGGSVSTLTIQRTQQEDSAVYLCASSLPNRGLPEAFFGQGTRLTVV.

V is TRBV5-1 and J is TRBJ1-6, with 9 bases lining up with TRBD1. The J segment lost 8 bases and the V segment lost 8 bases, leaving 8 bases of the junction unmatched. Germline CDR1 reads SGHRS; CDR2 reads YFSETQ. The CDR3 covers 14 residues. The DNA for the CDR3 is TGCGCCAGTTCGACGGACAGGGGATATTCACCCCTCCACTTT. Its protein is CASSTDRGYSPLHF.

The chain joins TRBV5-1 to TRBJ1-2, with D perhaps matching TRBD1 (5 bases). Trimming pared 0 bases from V and 4 bases from J, leaving 22 bases between. This CDR3 region has 18 residues. Germline lookup yields CDR1 SGHRS and CDR2 YFSETQ. The CDR3 nucleotides are TGCGCCAGCAGCTTGGGGGACCCCACCTCTATTCCGACCTATGGCTACACCTTC. It yields the protein CASSLGDPTSIPTYGYTF.

The rearrangement uses TRBV4-1 and TRBJ2-3; D is uncertain. Per the germline V gene, CDR1 is MGHRA and CDR2 is YSYEKL. The CDR3 covers 16 residues. Trimming cost V 1 base and J 2 bases, with 13 bases left between them. CDR3 nucleotides: TGCGCCAGCAGCCAAGGCCTTCTCTCTCCCACAGATACGCAGTATTTT. It codes for CASSQGLLSPTDTQYF.

The J gene is TRBJ1-2, the V gene TRBV27; TRBD1 might be the D (5 bases). V was shortened by 0 bases and J by 8 bases, with 10 bases between the two germline ends. The CDR3 runs to 13 residues. Germline CDR1 is MNHEY and CDR2 is SMNVEV (reference sequence). CDR3 DNA sequence: TGTGCCAGCAGTTTATCGGAGGGACGGGGCTACACCTTC. This gives the protein CASSLSEGRGYTF.

The chain employs TRBV5-4 and TRBJ1-1; D is possibly TRBD1 (5 bases). CDR3 length equals 16 residues. CDR1 and CDR2 from the germline V gene are SGHNT and YYREEE (reference sequence). V lost 0 bases and J 0 bases, leaving 12 bases between the germline ends. Written as DNA, the CDR3 is TGTGCCAGCAGCTTGGGTCAGGGAACGATGAACACTGAAGCTTTCTTT. It yields the protein CASSLGQGTMNTEAFF.

The V and J genes are TRBV15 and TRBJ1-1; D gene ambiguous. Germline CDR1 is LNHNV and CDR2 is YYDKDF (reference sequence). The CDR3 sequence is 13 residues long. V shed 3 bases and J shed 1 base, with 6 bases lying between them. The CDR3 sequence is CATSSTWNTEAFF. Written as DNA, the CDR3 is TGTGCCACCAGCAGTACGTGGAACACTGAAGCTTTCTTT.

This clone was counted a single time. The rearrangement uses TRBV7-2 and TRBJ1-1; tentatively, D is TRBD1 (5 bases). Germline assignment: CDR1 SGHTA and CDR2 FQGNSA. This CDR3 has 15 residues. V lost 0 bases to trimming and J lost 0 bases, with 8 bases between them. This CDR3 is CASSLAGGMNTEAFF. The CDR3 DNA reads TGTGCCAGCAGCTTAGCGGGGGGGATGAACACTGAAGCTTTCTTT.

The CDR3 spells CASSYTGELFF. DNA of the CDR3: TGCGCCAGCAGTTACACCGGGGAGCTGTTTTTT. The chain recombines TRBV5-1 with TRBJ2-2; no clear D gene. The V end lost 5 bases, the J end lost 3 bases, and 2 bases lay between the germline ends. The CDR3 spans 11 residues. Germline CDR1 reads SGHRS; CDR2 reads YFSETQ.

The V call is TRBV6-5, the J call TRBJ2-6, with D uncertain. The germline gives CDR1 MNHEY, CDR2 SVGAGI. V was shortened by 0 bases and J by 2 bases, with 5 bases between the two germline ends. The CDR3 covers 15 residues. Here the CDR3 DNA reads TGTGCCAGCAGTTACTCGGGGACTGGGGCCAACGTCCTGACTTTC. Its protein product is CASSYSGTGANVLTF.

This chain joins TRBV18 and TRBJ2-3; D is undetermined. This CDR3 has 14 residues. V was pared by 0 bases and J by 2 bases, with 6 bases between. Germline V gene sequence: CDR1 KGHSH, CDR2 LQKENI. CDR3 protein: CASSPPGPTDTQYF. In nucleotides, the CDR3 is TGTGCCAGCTCACCACCGGGTCCCACAGATACGCAGTATTTT.

V usage is TRBV19 and J usage is TRBJ2-7; 7 bases are a match to TRBD1. Germline V gene data show CDR1 as LNHDA and CDR2 as SQIVND (reference sequence). The CDR3 runs to 12 residues. V lost 6 bases and J lost 9; bases outside the gene matches: 8. The CDR3 reads CASSRQGEVQYF. The CDR3 DNA reads as TGTGCCAGTAGCCGACAGGGAGAAGTGCAGTACTTC.

This clone has a single count. V usage is TRBV9 and J usage is TRBJ1-2; 9 bases are shared with TRBD1. J gave up 1 base and V 3 bases, and 4 bases lay outside the gene matches. The germline CDR1 and CDR2 sequences are SGDLS and YYNGEE. The CDR3 sequence is 15 residues long. The CDR3 region has the DNA TGTGCCAGCAGCGCACAGGGGGCTCTTAACTATGGCTACACCTTC. It is translated as CASSAQGALNYGYTF.

The J gene is TRBJ1-1, the V gene TRBV10-2; TRBD1 aligns across 11 bases. V shed 7 bases, J shed 6 bases, and the junction held 16 bases outside the gene matches. CDR1 WSHSY and CDR2 SAAADI come from the germline V gene. The CDR3 contains 17 residues. The CDR3 loop is CASINSWGTGGLPEAFF. The CDR3 DNA follows: TGCGCCAGCATCAACTCATGGGGGACAGGGGGTCTACCTGAAGCTTTCTTT.

This chain connects TRBV20-1 to TRBJ1-6, with D maybe TRBD1 (6 bases). Germline lookup yields CDR1 DFQATT and CDR2 SNEGSKA (reference sequence). The CDR3 is 14 amino acids. V lost 3 bases to trimming and J lost 6 bases, with 12 bases between them. The CDR3, as DNA: TGCAGTGCTAGTTCCGGACAGATTAATTCACCCCTCCACTTT. Encoded protein: CSASSGQINSPLHF.

The gene calls are TRBV2 and TRBJ2-4, with D unresolved. Germline V CDR1 and CDR2: SNHLY, FYNNEI. The CDR3 loop spans 14 amino acids. The V and J ends lost 5 bases and 4 bases respectively, with 12 bases between them. The CDR3 DNA reads as TGTGCCAGCAGTAGCCCCATCTCGAAAAACATTCAGTACTTC. Translation: CASSSPISKNIQYF.

This clone showed up just a few times. The CDR3 is CASSALRGRAGGYTF. In DNA form, the CDR3 reads TGTGCCAGCAGCGCTCTCAGGGGGCGCGCGGGTGGCTACACCTTC. The chain joins TRBV11-2 to TRBJ1-2; 8 positions agree with TRBD1. The CDR3 is 15 amino acids. The V segment lost 5 bases and the J segment 7 bases; nucleotides outside the gene matches: 12. Germline CDR1 reads SGHAT; CDR2 reads FQNNGV.

V and J are TRBV5-1 and TRBJ2-3; TRBD2 agrees at 9 bases. After removal of 6 bases from V and 4 bases from J, the junction contained 3 bases not matched to a gene. Germline V lookup: CDR1 SGHRS, CDR2 YFSETQ. This CDR3 spans 13 amino acids. This chain's CDR3 is CASNSGGADTQYF. For the CDR3, the DNA is TGCGCCAGCAATAGCGGGGGTGCAGATACGCAGTATTTT.

This CDR3 reads CAWSVVGKNTEAFF. The DNA for the CDR3 is TGTGCCTGGAGTGTAGTAGGGAAGAACACTGAAGCTTTCTTT. The V gene is TRBV30, the J gene TRBJ1-1; unclear D gene. This CDR3 is built from 14 residues. CDR1 is GTSNPN, CDR2 SVGIG, per germline (reference sequence). Trimming left V 0 bases short and J 1 base short, with 9 bases between.

In regard to this clone: At one of its ends the junction is not consistent with the germline gene, which may arise from a read error. V is TRBV5-1 and J is TRBJ2-6; a possible D gene is TRBD1 (5 bases). The length of the CDR3 is 15 residues. From germline, CDR1 is SGHRS and CDR2 YFSETQ. The CDR3 DNA reads as TGCGCCAGCAGGTTACAGGAGTCTGGGGCTAACGTCCTGACTTTC. Translating it yields CASRLQESGANVLTF.